The sequence of this T cell receptor (beta chain) was determined in a study of blood T cells in healthy people across ages (dated by TCRdb to the mid-2010s). Background on the whole study: In model experiments, template switching captured roughly one uniquely barcoded TCR beta cDNA molecule for every two T cells. To track age-related changes in TCR beta repertoire diversity, the study relied on deep sequencing normalized with unique cDNA molecular identifiers. Two additional independent replicas of 1 million unique cDNA reads from the same blood draw were analyzed for two donors (one aged 18 to 29 and one aged 80 or older). Donors were grouped into four age groups: young (average roughly 17 years), middle-aged (roughly 40), aged (roughly 62) and long-lived (around 80).

As regards this clonotype: It has no known antigen specificity. No base quality values were provided; no much bigger clone lies one nucleotide off.

Systemically healthy Caucasian individuals from Russia, approximately 39 in total and aged about 6 to 90 years, were included as donors. Around 9.9 milliliters of peripheral blood were collected from each donor into EDTA-treated Vacutainer tubes. Ficoll-Paque density-gradient centrifugation was used to isolate PBMCs, with at least 6.5 million per sample. Trizol reagent was used to extract total RNA from PBMCs, with at least 6 micrograms per sample. The percentages of naive CD45RAhigh/CD27high T cells were determined by flow cytometry on a PBMC aliquot from every donor. Summary of the overall study and its limitations: A strong correlation was found between observed TCR beta diversity and the percentage of naive T cells measured by flow cytometry. Observed TCR beta diversity per million T cells fell roughly linearly with age, and a significant reduction was already apparent by age roughly 40. Compared with the aged group, more naive CD4+ T cells, fewer expanded clones and increased TCR diversity were shown by the long-lived group, suggesting age selection. Since profiling was done on bulk unsorted PBMCs, naive and antigen-experienced compartments could not be conclusively compared. Because the CMV infection status of the donors was unknown, age-related changes in expanded clonotypes may potentially have been confounded. Estimates of total diversity based on one million sequenced T cells were regarded as lower bounds and as underestimates.

The library was made by 5' RACE. Sequencing relied on an Illumina HiSeq 2500. The second PCR ran for roughly 6 to 11 cycles and used a J-beta primer mix along with a sample-barcoded 5' primer. A template-switch 5' adaptor carrying 12 random nucleotides introduced a unique molecular identifier onto each TCR beta cDNA molecule. Each sample yielded at least 2.5 million CDR3-containing paired-end reads. First-strand cDNA synthesis was performed from all RNA using the Mint cDNA synthesis kit, with priming by a TRBC-specific oligonucleotide. Following uracil-DNA glycosylase treatment, a first 18-cycle PCR with universal primers M1SS and BC2_uni_R was performed on all cDNA. The published analysis was carried out like this. For normalization, 1 million high-quality reads were randomly selected from each sample, with every read carrying a distinct molecular identifier. Reads sharing molecular identifiers were discarded rather than binned into consensus sequences. MiTCR, with a Q25 quality threshold and the strictest error-elimination algorithm, was used for CDR3 identification, clonotype clustering and error correction. A nonparametric unseen species model using Euler transformation provided a lower-bound estimate of total TCR beta diversity. In TCRdb, the public reads were trimmed at Q25 with fastp and aligned with MiXCR, with productive beta chains retained. Duplicate CDR3 protein sequences are folded into a single record with the most common DNA and genes. The V and J calls come from TCRdb's annotation, not from the publication. For this sample there are more than 1,000,000 distinct CDR3 sequences; under 30% appear just once. The ten largest account for around 0.75% of the sample.

CDR1 and CDR2 (SGDLS, YYNGEE) derive from the germline V gene. Including the terminal cysteine and phenylalanine, the CDR3 comprises 14 residues. The entry retains the CDR3 DNA only, 42 bases that are in frame from base 1. The sample was also reused in another study, on T cells of mothers and their children. That second publication adds: Donors were nine systemically healthy Caucasian individuals: three mothers and their six children. cDNA synthesis used all of the extracted RNA, with 1.5 ug of RNA in each 15 ul reaction. Sample barcodes and 2-4 random nucleotides were added via the M1S primer in the second PCR. Each mother yielded over 8 million TCR beta CDR3 reads and each child 2.5 million to 3 million reads. Thymic selection shapes the output of TCR recombination in a similar way in related and unrelated pairs, and inherited differences have a minor effect. Normalized repertoire overlap was always slightly but never significantly higher in related than unrelated mother-child pairs. No persistent microchimeric T cell clones were detected, at a sensitivity of around 97 clones per million clonotypes. The study used deep NGS to compare TCR beta repertoires of mothers and children, seeking features distinguishing related mother-child pairs from unrelated individuals. The mean age was 40 +/- 4 years for the mothers and approximately 11 +/- 4 years for the children. After adapters were ligated using NEBNext reagents, the libraries underwent 100+100 nt paired-end sequencing on an Illumina HiSeq 2000. To avoid cross-contamination, the mother libraries and the child libraries were prepared a month apart and sequenced in separate runs. Each donor had between about 500,000 and 2,100,000 distinct TCR beta clonotypes identified. Naive TCR beta clonotypes were estimated from low-frequency clonotypes matched to each donor's FACS-determined naive share, without sorting.

This receptor was obtained from a girl aged 2 to 10 in good health. The chain links TRBV9 with TRBJ2-5, with no reliable assignment of the D segment. The DNA end lines up better with TRBJ2-7; the J call may be wrong. The specimen sequenced was blood. CDR3 reads: CASNPDGRIYEQYF. The DNA sequence reads TGTGCCAGCAACCCCGACGGACGAATTTACGAGCAGTACTTC.